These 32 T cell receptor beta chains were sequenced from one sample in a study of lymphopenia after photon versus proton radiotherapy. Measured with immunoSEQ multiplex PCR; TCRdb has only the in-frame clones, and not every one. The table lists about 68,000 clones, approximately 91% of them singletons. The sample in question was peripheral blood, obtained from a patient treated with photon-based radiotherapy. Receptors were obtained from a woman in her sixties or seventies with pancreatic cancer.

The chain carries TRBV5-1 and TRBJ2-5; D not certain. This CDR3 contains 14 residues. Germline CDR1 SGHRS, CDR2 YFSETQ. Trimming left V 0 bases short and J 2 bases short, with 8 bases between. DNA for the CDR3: TGCGCCAGCAGCTTGGGGCCGGGTCAAGAGACCCAGTACTTC. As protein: CASSLGPGQETQYF.

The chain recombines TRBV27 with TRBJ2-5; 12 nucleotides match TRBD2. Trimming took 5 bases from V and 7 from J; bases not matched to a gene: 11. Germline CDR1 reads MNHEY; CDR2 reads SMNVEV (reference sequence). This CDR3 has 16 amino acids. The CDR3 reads CASSPIRTSGEGTQYF. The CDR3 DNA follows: TGTGCCAGCAGTCCGATCCGGACTAGCGGGGAAGGGACCCAGTACTTC.

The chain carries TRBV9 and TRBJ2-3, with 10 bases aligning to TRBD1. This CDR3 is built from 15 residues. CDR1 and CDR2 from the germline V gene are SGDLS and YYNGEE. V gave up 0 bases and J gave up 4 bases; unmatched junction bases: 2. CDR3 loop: CASSVEGQGSDTQYF. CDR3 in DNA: TGTGCCAGCAGCGTAGAGGGACAGGGGTCAGATACGCAGTATTTT. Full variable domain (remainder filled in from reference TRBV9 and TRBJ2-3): DSGVTQTPKHLITATGQRVTLRCSPRSGDLSVYWYQQSLDQGLQFLIQYYNGEERAKGNILERFSAQQFPDLHSELNLSSLELGDSALYFCASSVEGQGSDTQYFGPGTRLTVL.

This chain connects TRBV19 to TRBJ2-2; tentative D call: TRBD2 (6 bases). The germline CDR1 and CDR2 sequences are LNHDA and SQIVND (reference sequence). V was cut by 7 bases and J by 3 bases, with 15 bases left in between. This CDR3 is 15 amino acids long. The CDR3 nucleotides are TGTGCCAGTAATCCCGGGAGAGTGGACACCGGGGAGCTGTTTTTT. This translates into CASNPGRVDTGELFF.

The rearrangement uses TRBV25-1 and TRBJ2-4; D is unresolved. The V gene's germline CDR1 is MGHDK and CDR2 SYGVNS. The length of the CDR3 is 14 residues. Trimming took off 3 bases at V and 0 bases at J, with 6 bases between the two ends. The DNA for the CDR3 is TGTGCCAGCAGTGATAATCTAGCCAAAAACATTCAGTACTTC. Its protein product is CASSDNLAKNIQYF.

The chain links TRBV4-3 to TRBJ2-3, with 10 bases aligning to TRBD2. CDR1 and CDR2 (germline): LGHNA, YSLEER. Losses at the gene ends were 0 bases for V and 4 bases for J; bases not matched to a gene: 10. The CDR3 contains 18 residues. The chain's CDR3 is CASSQEDLRSGGADTQYF. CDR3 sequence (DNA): TGCGCCAGCAGCCAAGAAGACCTGCGGAGCGGGGGGGCAGATACGCAGTATTTT.

This chain's CDR3 is CASSLNSGANVLTF. In DNA form, the CDR3 reads TGTGCCAGCAGCTTGAACTCTGGGGCCAACGTCCTGACTTTC. The chain combines TRBV7-3 with TRBJ2-6; no clear D gene. Germline values: CDR1 SGHTA, CDR2 FQGTGA. This CDR3 region has 14 residues. V dropped 3 bases and J dropped 0 bases, with 3 bases sitting between them.

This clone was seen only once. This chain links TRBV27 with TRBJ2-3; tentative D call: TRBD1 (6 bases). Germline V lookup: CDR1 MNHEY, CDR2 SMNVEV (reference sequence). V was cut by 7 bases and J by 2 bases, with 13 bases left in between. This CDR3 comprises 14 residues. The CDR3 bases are TGTGCCAGCACCCCCCCGGGACACACAGATACGCAGTATTTT. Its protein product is CASTPPGHTDTQYF.

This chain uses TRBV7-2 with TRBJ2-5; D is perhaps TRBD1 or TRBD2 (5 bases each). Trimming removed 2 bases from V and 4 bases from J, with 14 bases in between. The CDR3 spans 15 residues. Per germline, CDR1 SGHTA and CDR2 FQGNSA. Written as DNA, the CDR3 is TGTGCCAGCAGCTTATGGAGACAGCGGAGAGAGACCCAGTACTTC. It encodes CASSLWRQRRETQYF. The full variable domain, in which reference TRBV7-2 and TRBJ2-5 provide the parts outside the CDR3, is GAGVSQSPSNKVTEKGKDVELRCDPISGHTALYWYRQSLGQGLEFLIYFQGNSAPDKSGLPSDRFSAERTGGSVSTLTIQRTQQEDSAVYLCASSLWRQRRETQYFGPGTRLLVL.

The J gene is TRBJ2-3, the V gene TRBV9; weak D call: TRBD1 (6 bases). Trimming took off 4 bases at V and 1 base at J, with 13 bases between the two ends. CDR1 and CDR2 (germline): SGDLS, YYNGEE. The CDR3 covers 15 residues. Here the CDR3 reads CASSRTWGRTDTQYF. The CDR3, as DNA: TGTGCCAGCAGCCGGACCTGGGGGCGCACAGATACGCAGTATTTT.

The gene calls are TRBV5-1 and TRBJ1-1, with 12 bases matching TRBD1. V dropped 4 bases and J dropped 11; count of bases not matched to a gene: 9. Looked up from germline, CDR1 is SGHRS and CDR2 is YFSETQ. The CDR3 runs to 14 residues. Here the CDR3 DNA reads TGCGCCAGCAGCCAGGGACAGGGGGCGGGCTTCGCTTTCTTT. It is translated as CASSQGQGAGFAFF.

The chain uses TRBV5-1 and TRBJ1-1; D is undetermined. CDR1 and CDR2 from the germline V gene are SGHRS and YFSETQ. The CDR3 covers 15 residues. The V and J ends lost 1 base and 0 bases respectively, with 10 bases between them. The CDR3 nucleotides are TGCGCCAGCAGCTTGAACTGGGCCCTGAACACTGAAGCTTTCTTT. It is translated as CASSLNWALNTEAFF.

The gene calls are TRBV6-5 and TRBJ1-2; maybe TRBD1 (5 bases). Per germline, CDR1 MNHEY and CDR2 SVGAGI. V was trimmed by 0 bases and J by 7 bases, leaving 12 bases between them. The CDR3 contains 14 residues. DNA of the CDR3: TGTGCCAGCAGTTACTCGGGTCAGGGCGGTGGCTACACCTTC. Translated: CASSYSGQGGGYTF.

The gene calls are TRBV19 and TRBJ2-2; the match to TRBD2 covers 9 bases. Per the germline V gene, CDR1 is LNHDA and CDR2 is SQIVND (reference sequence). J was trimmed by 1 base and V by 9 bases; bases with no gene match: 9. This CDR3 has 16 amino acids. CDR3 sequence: CARGEISGGNTGELFF. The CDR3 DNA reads TGTGCCAGAGGAGAAATTAGCGGGGGGAACACCGGGGAGCTGTTTTTT.

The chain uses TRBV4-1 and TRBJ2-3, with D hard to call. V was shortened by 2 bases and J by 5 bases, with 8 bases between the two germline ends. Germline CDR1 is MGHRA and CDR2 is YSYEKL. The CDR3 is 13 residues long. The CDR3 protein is CASSQLRGDTQYF. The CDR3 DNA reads TGCGCCAGCAGCCAACTCCGTGGAGATACGCAGTATTTT.

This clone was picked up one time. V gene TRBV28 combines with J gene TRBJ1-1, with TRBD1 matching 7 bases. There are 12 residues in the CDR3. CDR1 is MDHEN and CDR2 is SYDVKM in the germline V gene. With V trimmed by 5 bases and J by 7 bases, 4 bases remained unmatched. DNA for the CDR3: TGTGCCAGCAGTCCTCGGGACAGTGAAGCTTTCTTT. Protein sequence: CASSPRDSEAFF. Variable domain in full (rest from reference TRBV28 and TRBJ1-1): DVKVTQSSRYLVKRTGEKVFLECVQDMDHENMFWYRQDPGLGLRLIYFSYDVKMKEKGDIPEGYSVSREKKERFSLILESASTNQTSMYLCASSPRDSEAFFGQGTRLTVV.

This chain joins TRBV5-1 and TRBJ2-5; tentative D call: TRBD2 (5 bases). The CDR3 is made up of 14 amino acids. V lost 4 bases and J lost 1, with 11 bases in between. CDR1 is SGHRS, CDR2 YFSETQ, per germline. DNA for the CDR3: TGCGCCAGCAGCCGCCTCAGCGGCCAAGAGACCCAGTACTTC. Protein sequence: CASSRLSGQETQYF.

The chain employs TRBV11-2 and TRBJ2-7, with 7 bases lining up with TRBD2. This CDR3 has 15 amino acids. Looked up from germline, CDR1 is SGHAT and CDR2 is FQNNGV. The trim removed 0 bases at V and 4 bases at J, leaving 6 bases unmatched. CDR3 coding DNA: TGTGCCAGCAGCTTAGACGGGGGAGGGAGGTACGAGCAGTACTTC. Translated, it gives CASSLDGGGRYEQYF.

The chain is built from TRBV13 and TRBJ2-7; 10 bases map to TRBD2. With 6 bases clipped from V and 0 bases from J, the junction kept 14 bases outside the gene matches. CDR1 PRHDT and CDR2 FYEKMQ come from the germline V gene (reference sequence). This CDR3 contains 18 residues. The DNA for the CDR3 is TGTGCCAGCAGTCGACGAGAACTAGCGGGACTTAGCTCCTACGAGCAGTACTTC. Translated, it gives CASSRRELAGLSSYEQYF. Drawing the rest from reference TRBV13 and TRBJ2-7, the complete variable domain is AAGVIQSPRHLIKEKRETATLKCYPIPRHDTVYWYQQGPGQDPQFLISFYEKMQSDKGSIPDRFSAQQFSDYHSELNMSSLELGDSALYFCASSRRELAGLSSYEQYFGPGTRLTVT.

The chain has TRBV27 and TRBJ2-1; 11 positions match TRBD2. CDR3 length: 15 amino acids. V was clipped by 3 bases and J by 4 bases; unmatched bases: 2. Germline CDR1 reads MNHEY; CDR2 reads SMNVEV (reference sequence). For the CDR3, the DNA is TGTGCCAGCAGTTTGTCTAGCGGGAGGTACAATGAGCAGTTCTTC. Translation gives CASSLSSGRYNEQFF.

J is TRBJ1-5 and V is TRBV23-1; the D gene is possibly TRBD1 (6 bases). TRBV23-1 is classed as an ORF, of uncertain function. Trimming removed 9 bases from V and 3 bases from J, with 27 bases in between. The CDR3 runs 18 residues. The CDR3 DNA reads TGCGCCAGAGACCGCCTCGGGTGGGGGGGCTCCAACAATCAGCCCCAGCATTTT. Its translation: CARDRLGWGGSNNQPQHF.

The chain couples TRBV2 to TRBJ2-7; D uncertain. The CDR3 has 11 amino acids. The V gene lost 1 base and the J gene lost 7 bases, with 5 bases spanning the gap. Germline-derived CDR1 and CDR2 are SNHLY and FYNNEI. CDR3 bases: TGTGCCAGCAGTGAAGAAATGGAGCAGTACTTC. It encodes CASSEEMEQYF. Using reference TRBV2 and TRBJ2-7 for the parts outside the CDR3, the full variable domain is EPEVTQTPSHQVTQMGQEVILRCVPISNHLYFYWYRQILGQKVEFLVSFYNNEISEKSEIFDDQFSVERPDGSNFTLKIRSTKLEDSAMYFCASSEEMEQYFGPGTRLTVT.

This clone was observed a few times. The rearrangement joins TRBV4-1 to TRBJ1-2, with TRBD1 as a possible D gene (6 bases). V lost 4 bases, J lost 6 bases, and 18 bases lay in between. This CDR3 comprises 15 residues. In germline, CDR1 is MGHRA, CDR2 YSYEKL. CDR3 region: CASSRDEGGSDGYTF. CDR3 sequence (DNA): TGCGCCAGCAGCCGAGATGAGGGGGGTTCGGATGGCTACACCTTC.

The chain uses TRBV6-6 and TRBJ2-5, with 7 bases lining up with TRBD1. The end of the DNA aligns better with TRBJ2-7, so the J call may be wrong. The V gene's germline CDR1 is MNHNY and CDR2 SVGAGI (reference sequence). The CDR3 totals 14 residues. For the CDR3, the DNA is TGTGCCAGCACCCCAACCGGGACAGCCTACGAGCAGTACTTC. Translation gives CASTPTGTAYEQYF.

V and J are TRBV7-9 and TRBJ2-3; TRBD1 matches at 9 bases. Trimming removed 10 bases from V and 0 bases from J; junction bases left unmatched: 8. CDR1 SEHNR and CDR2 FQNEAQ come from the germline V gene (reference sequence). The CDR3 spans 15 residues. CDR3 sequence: CAIPGQGSSTDTQYF. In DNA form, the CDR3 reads TGTGCCATCCCGGGACAGGGATCTAGCACAGATACGCAGTATTTT.

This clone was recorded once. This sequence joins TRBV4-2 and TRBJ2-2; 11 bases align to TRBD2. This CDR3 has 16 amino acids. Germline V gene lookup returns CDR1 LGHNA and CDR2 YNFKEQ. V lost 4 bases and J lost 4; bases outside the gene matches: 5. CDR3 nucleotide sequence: TGTGCCAGCAGCCGTCTACTAGCGGGAGCCACCGGGGAGCTGTTTTTT. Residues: CASSRLLAGATGELFF.

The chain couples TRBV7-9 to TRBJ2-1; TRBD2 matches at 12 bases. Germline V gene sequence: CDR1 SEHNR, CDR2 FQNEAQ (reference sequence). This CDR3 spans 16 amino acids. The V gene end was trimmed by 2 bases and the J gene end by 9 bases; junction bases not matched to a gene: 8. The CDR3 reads CASSLRLAGESVEQFF. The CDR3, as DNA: TGTGCCAGCAGCTTAAGACTAGCGGGGGAATCCGTTGAGCAGTTCTTC.

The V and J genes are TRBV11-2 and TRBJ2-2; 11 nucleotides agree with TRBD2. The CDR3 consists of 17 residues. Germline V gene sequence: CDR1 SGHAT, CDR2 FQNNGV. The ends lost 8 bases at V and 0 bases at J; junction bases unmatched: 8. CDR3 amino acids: CASGSGRETANTGELFF. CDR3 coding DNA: TGTGCCAGCGGTAGCGGGAGGGAGACCGCGAACACCGGGGAGCTGTTTTTT.

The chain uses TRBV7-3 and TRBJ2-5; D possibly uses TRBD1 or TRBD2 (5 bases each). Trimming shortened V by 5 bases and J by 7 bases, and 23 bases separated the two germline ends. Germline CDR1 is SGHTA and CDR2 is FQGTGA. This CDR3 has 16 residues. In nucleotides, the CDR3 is TGTGCCAGCAGCGCGCAGGGACGTCCACAAGAGGGGACCCAGTACTTC. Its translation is CASSAQGRPQEGTQYF.

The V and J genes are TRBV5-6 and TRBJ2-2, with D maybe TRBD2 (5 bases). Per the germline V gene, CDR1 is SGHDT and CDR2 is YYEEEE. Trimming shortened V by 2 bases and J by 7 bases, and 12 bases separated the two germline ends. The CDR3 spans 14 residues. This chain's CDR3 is CASSLTIRGGELFF. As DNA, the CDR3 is TGTGCCAGCAGCTTAACCATCCGGGGCGGGGAGCTGTTTTTT.

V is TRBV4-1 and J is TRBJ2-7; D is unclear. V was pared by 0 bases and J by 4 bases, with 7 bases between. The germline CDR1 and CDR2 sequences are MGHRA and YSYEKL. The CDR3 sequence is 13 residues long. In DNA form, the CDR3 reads TGCGCCAGCAGCCAAGACGTAGCTTACGAGCAGTACTTC. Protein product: CASSQDVAYEQYF.

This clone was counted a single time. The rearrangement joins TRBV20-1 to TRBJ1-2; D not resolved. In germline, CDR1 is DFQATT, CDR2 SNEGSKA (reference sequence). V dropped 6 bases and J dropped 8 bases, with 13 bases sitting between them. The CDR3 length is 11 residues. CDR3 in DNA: TGCAGTGCCCAGGACTCTTTAGGCTACACCTTC. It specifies CSAQDSLGYTF.